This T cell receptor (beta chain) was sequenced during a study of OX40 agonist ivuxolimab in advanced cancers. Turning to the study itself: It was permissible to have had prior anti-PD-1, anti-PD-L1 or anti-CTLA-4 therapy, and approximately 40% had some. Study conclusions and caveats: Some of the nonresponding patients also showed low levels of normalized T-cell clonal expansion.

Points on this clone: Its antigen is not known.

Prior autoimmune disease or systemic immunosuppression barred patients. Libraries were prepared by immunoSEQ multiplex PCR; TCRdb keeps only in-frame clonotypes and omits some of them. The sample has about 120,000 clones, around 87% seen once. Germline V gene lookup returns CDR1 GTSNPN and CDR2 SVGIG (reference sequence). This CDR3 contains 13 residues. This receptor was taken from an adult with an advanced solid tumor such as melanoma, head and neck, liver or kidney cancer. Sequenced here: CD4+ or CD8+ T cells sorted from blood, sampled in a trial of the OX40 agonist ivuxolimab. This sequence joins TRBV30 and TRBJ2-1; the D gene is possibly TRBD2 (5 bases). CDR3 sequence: CACSTEARNEQFF. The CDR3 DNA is TGTGCTTGCTCCACGGAGGCCCGTAATGAGCAGTTCTTC. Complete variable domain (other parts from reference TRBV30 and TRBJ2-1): SQTIHQWPATLVQPVGSPLSLECTVEGTSNPNLYWYRQAAGRGLQLLFYSVGIGQISSEVPQNLSASRPQDRQFILSSKKLLLSDSGFYLCACSTEARNEQFFGPGTRLTVL.